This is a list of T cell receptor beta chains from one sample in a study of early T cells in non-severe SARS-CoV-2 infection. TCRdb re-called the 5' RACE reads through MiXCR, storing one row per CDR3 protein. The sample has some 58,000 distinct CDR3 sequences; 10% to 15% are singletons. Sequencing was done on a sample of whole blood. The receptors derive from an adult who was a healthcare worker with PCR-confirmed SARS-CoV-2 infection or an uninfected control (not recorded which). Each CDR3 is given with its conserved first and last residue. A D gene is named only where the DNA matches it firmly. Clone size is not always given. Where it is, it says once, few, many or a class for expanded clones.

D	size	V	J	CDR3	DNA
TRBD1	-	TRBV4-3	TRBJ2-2	CASSQTGQDANTGELFF	TGCGCCAGCAGCCAAACGGGACAGGACGCGAACACCGGGGAGCTGTTTTTT
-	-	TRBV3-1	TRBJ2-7	CASSKGDGNYEQYF	TGTGCCAGCAGTAAAGGGGACGGGAACTACGAGCAGTACTTC
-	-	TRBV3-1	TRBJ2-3	CASSQEGADTQYF	TGTGCCAGCAGCCAAGAGGGGGCAGATACGCAGTATTTT
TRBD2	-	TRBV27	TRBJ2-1	CASGGLAPYNEQFF	TGTGCCAGCGGCGGACTAGCCCCCTACAATGAGCAGTTCTTC
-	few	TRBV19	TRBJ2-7	CASSIEVTAYEQYF	TGTGCCAGTAGTATAGAGGTAACAGCCTACGAGCAGTACTTC
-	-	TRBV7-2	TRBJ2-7	CASSLGARWPEQYF	TGTGCCAGCAGCTTAGGGGCCCGTTGGCCCGAGCAGTACTTC
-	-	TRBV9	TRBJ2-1	CASSVESYNEQFF	TGTGCCAGCAGCGTCGAGTCCTACAATGAGCAGTTCTTC
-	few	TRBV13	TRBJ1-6	CASSLGPHPNSPLHF	TGTGCCAGCAGCTTGGGACCGCATCCTAATTCACCCCTCCACTTT
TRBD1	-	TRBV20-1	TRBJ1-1	CSAWTGDTEAFF	TGCAGTGCTTGGACAGGGGACACTGAAGCTTTCTTT
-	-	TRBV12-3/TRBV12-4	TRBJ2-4	CASSPLDGSKNIQYF	TGTGCCAGCAGTCCCCTCGACGGCTCCAAAAACATTCAGTACTTC
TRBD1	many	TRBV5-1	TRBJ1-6	CASSREGFGDRASPLHF	TGCGCCAGCAGCCGCGAAGGGTTTGGGGACAGGGCCTCACCCCTCCACTTT
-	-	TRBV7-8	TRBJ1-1	CASSPTAGETEAFF	TGTGCCAGCAGCCCGACAGCGGGGGAGACTGAAGCTTTCTTT
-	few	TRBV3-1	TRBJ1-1	CASSPRGDNTEAFF	TGTGCCAGCAGCCCCCGGGGGGATAACACTGAAGCTTTCTTT
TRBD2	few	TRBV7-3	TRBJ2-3	CASSPPNGRGASDTQYF	TGTGCCAGCAGCCCCCCCAACGGGCGGGGGGCCTCAGATACGCAGTATTTT
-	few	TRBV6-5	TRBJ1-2	CASSYGGLYGYTF	TGTGCCAGCAGTTACGGGGGCCTCTATGGCTACACCTTC
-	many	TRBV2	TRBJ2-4	CASSPLDSPSAKNIQYF	TGTGCCAGCAGCCCTCTCGACAGCCCCTCAGCCAAAAACATTCAGTACTTC
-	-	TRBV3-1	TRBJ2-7	CASSHGAEVGYEQYF	TGTGCCAGCAGCCATGGAGCGGAAGTGGGTTACGAGCAGTACTTC
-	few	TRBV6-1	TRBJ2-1	CASSDVMRGGDNEQFF	TGTGCCAGCAGTGACGTCATGCGCGGAGGAGACAATGAGCAGTTCTTC
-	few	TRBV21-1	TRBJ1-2	CASSKRQVYGYTF	TGTGCCAGCAGCAAACGGCAGGTCTATGGCTACACCTTC
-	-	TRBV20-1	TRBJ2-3	CSASRAGLRTDTQYF	TGCAGTGCTAGTCGGGCGGGGCTACGCACAGATACGCAGTATTTT
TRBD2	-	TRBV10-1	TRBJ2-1	CASSARITSDEQFF	TGCGCCAGCAGTGCAAGGATCACTAGCGATGAGCAGTTCTTC
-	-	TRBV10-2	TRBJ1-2	CASSLQARGYTF	TGCGCCAGCAGTCTACAGGCCCGTGGCTACACCTTC
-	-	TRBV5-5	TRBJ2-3	CASSLPTDEDTQYF	TGTGCCAGCAGCCTCCCCACCGATGAAGATACGCAGTATTTT
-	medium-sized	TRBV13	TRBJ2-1	CASSLGGNEQFF	TGTGCCAGCAGCTTGGGGGGAAATGAGCAGTTCTTC
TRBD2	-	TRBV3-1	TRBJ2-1	CASSQPSGTSGGNEQFF	TGTGCCAGCAGCCAACCTTCCGGGACTAGCGGGGGAAATGAGCAGTTCTTC
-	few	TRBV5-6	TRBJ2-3	CASSLPGDTDTQYF	TGTGCCAGCAGCCTGCCCGGGGACACAGATACGCAGTATTTT
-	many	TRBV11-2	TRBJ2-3	CASTPNGILGDTQYF	TGTGCCAGCACCCCGAATGGGATTTTGGGAGATACGCAGTATTTT
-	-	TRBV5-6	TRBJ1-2	CASSLVPGHYGYTF	TGTGCCAGCAGCTTGGTCCCGGGCCACTATGGCTACACCTTC
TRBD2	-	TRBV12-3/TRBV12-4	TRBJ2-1	CASYPGGGSGVEQFF	TGTGCCAGCTACCCCGGGGGGGGGAGCGGGGTTGAGCAGTTCTTC
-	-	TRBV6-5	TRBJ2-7	CASSPDRRSYEQYF	TGTGCCAGCAGCCCCGACAGGAGATCCTACGAGCAGTACTTC
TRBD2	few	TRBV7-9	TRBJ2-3	CASRASGGTDTQYF	TGTGCCAGCCGGGCTAGCGGGGGCACAGATACGCAGTATTTT
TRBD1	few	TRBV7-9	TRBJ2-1	CASSLRDRDHEQFF	TGTGCCAGCAGCTTACGGGACAGGGACCATGAGCAGTTCTTC
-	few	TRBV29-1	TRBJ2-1	CSVERGINEQFF	TGCAGCGTTGAGAGGGGGATCAATGAGCAGTTCTTC
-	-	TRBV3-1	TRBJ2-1	CASSQGGGRADEQFF	TGTGCCAGCAGCCAAGGGGGGGGCCGAGCGGATGAGCAGTTCTTC